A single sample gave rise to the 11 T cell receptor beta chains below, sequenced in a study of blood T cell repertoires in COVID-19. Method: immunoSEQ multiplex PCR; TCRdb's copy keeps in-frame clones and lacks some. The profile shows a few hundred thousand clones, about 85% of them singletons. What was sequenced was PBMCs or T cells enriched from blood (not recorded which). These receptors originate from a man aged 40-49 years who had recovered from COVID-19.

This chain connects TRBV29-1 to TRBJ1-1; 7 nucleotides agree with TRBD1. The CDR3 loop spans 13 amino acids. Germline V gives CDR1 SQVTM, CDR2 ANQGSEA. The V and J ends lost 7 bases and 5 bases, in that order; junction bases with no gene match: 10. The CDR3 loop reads CSGRTGGGTEAFF. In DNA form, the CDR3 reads TGCAGCGGCCGGACAGGCGGGGGGACTGAAGCTTTCTTT.

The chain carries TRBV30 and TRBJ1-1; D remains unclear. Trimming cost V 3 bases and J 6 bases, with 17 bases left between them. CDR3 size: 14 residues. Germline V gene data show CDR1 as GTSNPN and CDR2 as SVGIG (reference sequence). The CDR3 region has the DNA TGTGCCTGGAGGGTCACCGGACTGGGCGCTGAAGCTTTCTTT. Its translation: CAWRVTGLGAEAFF.

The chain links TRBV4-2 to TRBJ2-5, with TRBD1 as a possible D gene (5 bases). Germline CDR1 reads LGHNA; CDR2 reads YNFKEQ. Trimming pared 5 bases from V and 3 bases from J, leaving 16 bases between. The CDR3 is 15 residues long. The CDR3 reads CASSNLASREETQYF. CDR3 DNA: TGTGCCAGCAGCAATTTGGCGTCCAGGGAAGAGACCCAGTACTTC.

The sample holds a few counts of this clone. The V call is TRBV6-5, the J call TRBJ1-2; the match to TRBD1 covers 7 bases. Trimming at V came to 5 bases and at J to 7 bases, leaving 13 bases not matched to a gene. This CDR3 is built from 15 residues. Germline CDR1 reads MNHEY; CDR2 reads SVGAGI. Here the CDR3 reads CASSPTGQGVGGYTF. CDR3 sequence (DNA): TGTGCCAGCAGTCCCACTGGTCAGGGGGTTGGTGGCTACACCTTC.

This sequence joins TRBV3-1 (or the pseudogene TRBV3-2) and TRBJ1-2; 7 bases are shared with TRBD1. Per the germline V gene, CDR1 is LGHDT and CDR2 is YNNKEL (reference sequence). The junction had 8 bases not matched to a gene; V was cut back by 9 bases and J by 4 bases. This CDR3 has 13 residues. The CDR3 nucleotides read TGTGCCAGTAACTCAGGGGGGATCTATGGCTACACCTTC. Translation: CASNSGGIYGYTF.

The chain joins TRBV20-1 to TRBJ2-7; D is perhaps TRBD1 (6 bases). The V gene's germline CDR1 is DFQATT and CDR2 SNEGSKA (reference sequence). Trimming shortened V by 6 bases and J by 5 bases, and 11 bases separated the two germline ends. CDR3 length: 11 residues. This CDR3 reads CSALQGNEQYF. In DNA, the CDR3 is TGCAGTGCCCTACAGGGTAACGAGCAGTACTTC.

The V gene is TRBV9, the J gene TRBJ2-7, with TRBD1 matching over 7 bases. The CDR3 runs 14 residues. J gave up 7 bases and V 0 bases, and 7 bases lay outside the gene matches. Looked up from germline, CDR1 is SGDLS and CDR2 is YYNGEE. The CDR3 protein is CASSVGSGGVEQYF. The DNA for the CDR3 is TGTGCCAGCAGCGTAGGTTCAGGGGGTGTTGAGCAGTACTTC.

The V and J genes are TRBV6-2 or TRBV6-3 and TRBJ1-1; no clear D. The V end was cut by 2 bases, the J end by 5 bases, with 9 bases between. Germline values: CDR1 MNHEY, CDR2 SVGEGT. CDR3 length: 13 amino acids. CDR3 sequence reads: CASSYRAGTEAFF. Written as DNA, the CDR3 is TGTGCCAGCAGTTACAGGGCGGGGACTGAAGCTTTCTTT.

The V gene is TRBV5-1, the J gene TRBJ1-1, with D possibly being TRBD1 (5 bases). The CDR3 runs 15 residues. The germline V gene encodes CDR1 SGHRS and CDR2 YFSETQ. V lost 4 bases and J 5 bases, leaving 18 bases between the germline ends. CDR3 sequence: CASSPVGRVGTEAFF. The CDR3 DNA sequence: TGCGCCAGCAGCCCGGTGGGGCGAGTGGGGACTGAAGCTTTCTTT.

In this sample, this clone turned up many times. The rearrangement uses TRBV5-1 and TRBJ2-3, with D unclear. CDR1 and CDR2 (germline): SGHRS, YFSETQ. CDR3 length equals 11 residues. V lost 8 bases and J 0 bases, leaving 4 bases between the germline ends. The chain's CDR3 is CASHSTDTQYF. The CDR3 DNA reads TGCGCCAGTCATAGCACAGATACGCAGTATTTT.

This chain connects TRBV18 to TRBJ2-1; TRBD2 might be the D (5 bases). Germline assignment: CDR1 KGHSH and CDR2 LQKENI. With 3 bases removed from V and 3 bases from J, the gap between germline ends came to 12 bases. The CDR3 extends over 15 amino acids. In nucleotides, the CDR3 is TGTGCCAGCTCACCCAGCGGTGGAAACTACAATGAGCAGTTCTTC. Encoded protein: CASSPSGGNYNEQFF. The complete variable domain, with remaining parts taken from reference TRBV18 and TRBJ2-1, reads NAGVMQNPRHLVRRRGQEARLRCSPMKGHSHVYWYRQLPEEGLKFMVYLQKENIIDESGMPKERFSAEFPKEGPSILRIQQVVRGDSAAYFCASSPSGGNYNEQFFGPGTRLTVL.